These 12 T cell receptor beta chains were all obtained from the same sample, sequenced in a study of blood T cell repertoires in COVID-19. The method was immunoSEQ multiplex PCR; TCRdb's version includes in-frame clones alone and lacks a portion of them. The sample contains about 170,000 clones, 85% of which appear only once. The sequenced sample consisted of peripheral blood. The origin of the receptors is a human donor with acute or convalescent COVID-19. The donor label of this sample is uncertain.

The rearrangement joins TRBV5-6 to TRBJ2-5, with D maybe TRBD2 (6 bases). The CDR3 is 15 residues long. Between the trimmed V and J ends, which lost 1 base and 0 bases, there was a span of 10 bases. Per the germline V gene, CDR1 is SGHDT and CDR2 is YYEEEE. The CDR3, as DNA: TGTGCCAGCAGCTTGAGGAGGGTACACCAAGAGACCCAGTACTTC. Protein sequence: CASSLRRVHQETQYF.

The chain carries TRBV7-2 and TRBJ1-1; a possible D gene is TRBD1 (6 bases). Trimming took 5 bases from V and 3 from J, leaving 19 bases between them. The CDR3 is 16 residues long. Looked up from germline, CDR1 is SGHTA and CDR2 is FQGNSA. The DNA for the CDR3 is TGTGCCAGCAGCCCCCACCTTGGGGGCTTTGACACTGAAGCTTTCTTT. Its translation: CASSPHLGGFDTEAFF.

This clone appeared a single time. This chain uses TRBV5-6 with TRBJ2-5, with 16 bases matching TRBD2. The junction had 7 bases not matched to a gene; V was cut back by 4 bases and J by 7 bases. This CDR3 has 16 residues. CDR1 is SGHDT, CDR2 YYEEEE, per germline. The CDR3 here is CASSTKGLAGGRTQYF. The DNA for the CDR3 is TGTGCCAGCAGCACCAAGGGACTAGCGGGGGGGCGGACCCAGTACTTC.

CDR3 coding DNA: TGTGCCAGTTCAAGGGGGCTTAATGAAAAACTGTTTTTT. Translated: CASSRGLNEKLFF. The V call is TRBV18, the J call TRBJ1-4; 7 bases match TRBD1. V was pared by 9 bases and J by 4 bases, with 5 bases of the junction left unmatched. In germline, CDR1 is KGHSH, CDR2 LQKENI. The CDR3 loop spans 13 amino acids.

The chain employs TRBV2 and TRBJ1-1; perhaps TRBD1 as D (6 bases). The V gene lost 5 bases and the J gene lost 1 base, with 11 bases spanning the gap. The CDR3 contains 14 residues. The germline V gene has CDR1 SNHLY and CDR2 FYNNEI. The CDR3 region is CASSLTRGNTEAFF. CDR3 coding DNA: TGTGCCAGCAGTTTGACCAGGGGGAACACTGAAGCTTTCTTT.

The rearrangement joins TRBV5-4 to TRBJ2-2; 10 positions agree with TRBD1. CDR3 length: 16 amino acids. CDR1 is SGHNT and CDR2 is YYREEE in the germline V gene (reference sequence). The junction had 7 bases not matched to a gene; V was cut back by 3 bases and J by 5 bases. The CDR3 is CASSSGGTGVTGELFF. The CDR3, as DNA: TGTGCCAGCAGCTCGGGCGGGACAGGGGTTACCGGGGAGCTGTTTTTT.

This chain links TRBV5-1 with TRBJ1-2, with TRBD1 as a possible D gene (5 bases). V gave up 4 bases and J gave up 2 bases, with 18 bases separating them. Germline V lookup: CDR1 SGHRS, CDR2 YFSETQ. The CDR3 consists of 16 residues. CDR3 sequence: CASSRDWGLENYGYTF. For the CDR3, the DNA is TGCGCCAGCAGCCGCGATTGGGGCCTTGAGAACTATGGCTACACCTTC. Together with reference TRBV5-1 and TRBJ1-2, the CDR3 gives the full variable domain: KAGVTQTPRYLIKTRGQQVTLSCSPISGHRSVSWYQQTPGQGLQFLFEYFSETQRNKGNFPGRFSGRQFSNSRSEMNVSTLELGDSALYLCASSRDWGLENYGYTFGSGTRLTVV.

The DNA for the CDR3 is TGTGCCAGCAGCGTAGCAGGGGCTGTGAACACTGAAGCTTTCTTT. Amino acids: CASSVAGAVNTEAFF. The genes are TRBV9 and TRBJ1-1, with D possibly TRBD1 on 6 matching bases. The CDR3 covers 15 residues. Trimming removed 0 bases at V and 0 bases at J, with 9 bases between. Germline V CDR1 and CDR2: SGDLS, YYNGEE.

Here the CDR3 DNA reads TGTGCTTGTGGCTGGGCAGGGGCCTCCTATGGCTACACCTTC. It codes for CACGWAGASYGYTF. The V and J genes are TRBV30 and TRBJ1-2; perhaps TRBD1 as D (6 bases). The CDR3 runs 14 residues. Germline loops: CDR1 GTSNPN, CDR2 SVGIG (reference sequence).

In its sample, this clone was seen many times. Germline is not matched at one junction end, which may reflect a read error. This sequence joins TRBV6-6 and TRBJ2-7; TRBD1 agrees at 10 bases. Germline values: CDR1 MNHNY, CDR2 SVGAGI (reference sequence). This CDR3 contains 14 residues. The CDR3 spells CASSLTGGSDEQYF. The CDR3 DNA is TGTGCCAGCAGTTTGACAGGGGGCTCCGACGAGCAGTACTTC.

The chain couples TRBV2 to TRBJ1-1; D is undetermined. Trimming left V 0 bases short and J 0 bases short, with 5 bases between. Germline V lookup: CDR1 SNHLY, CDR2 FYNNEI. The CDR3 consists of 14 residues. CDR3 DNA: TGTGCCAGCAGTGAAGCCGTCTTGAACACTGAAGCTTTCTTT. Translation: CASSEAVLNTEAFF.

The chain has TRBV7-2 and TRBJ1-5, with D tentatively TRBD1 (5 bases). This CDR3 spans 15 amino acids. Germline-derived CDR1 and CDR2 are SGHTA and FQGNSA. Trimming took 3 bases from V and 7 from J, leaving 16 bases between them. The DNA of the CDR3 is TGTGCCAGCAGCTTGGATAGGGACTGGGGGCAGCCCCAGCATTTT. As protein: CASSLDRDWGQPQHF.